The rows below give T cell receptor beta chains drawn from one sample of a study of blood T cell repertoires in COVID-19. The method was immunoSEQ multiplex PCR; TCRdb's version includes in-frame clones alone and lacks a portion of them. The sample includes 230,000 or so clones, roughly 79% of them seen just once. Sequences were obtained from peripheral blood. Receptors originate from an elderly woman with COVID-19, enrolled during active disease. The CDR3 runs from the conserved cysteine through the conserved F or W. A D gene is named only where the DNA matches it firmly. Some rows mark clone size as missing; the rest say once, few, many or name a class of expanded clone.

>-|TRBJ1-4|TRBV28|-|15
TGTGCCAGCAGCCTTGTCAGGGCGCCTAGGGAAAAACTGTTTTTT
CASSLVRAPREKLFF
>-|TRBJ1-1|TRBV29-1|TRBD1|18
TGCAGCGTTAGGGCAGGGGGCGCCTCGAAGCTTTTTAACACTGAAGCTTTCTTT
CSVRAGGASKLFNTEAFF
>-|TRBJ2-5|TRBV19|TRBD2|13
TGTGCCAGTAGTTTAGCGGGGAAAGGGACCCAGTACTTC
CASSLAGKGTQYF
>once|TRBJ2-2|TRBV7-3|TRBD2|16
TGTGCCAGCAGTCAAAGGCGGGAGGGGAACACCGGGGAGCTGTTTTTT
CASSQRREGNTGELFF
>-|TRBJ2-2|TRBV5-1|-|16
TGCGCCAGCAGCGGGCAAAAAACTAGCCTCACCGGGGAGCTGTTTTTT
CASSGQKTSLTGELFF
>-|TRBJ1-1|TRBV19|-|13
TGTGCCAGTACCGAGGGGGGGCACACTGAAGCTTTCTTT
CASTEGGHTEAFF
>-|TRBJ1-4|TRBV5-5|-|15
TGTGCCAGCAGCTTGGTAGGGGGGGCCGAGGAAAAACTGTTTTTT
CASSLVGGAEEKLFF
>few|TRBJ1-5|TRBV28|-|17
TGTGCCAGCAGTTCCTTGGGGGGTGGGGCTAGCAATCAGCCCCAGCATTTT
CASSSLGGGASNQPQHF
>-|TRBJ2-2|TRBV6-6|-|13
TGTGCCAGCAGTTCACTAGGATCCGGGGAGCTGTTTTTT
CASSSLGSGELFF
>few|TRBJ1-3|TRBV18|-|16
TGTGCCAGCTCACCCGTCACTGATGACTCTGGAAACACCATATATTTT
CASSPVTDDSGNTIYF
>few|TRBJ2-6|TRBV15|-|16
TGTGCCACCAGCAGAGATCACAGGGCTGGGGCCAACGTCCTGACTTTC
CATSRDHRAGANVLTF
>-|TRBJ2-1|TRBV5-1|TRBD1|15
TGCGCCAGCAGCTCCCCGGACAGGGCGAACAATGAGCAGTTCTTC
CASSSPDRANNEQFF
>-|TRBJ2-5|TRBV10-3|TRBD2|14
TGTGCCATCAGTGAAAGCGGGAGTTCCTGGACCCAGTACTTC
CAISESGSSWTQYF
>many|TRBJ2-7|TRBV11-1|TRBD1|13
TGTGCCAGCAGCCCAGGGGGTCTCTACGAGCAGTACTTC
CASSPGGLYEQYF
>few|TRBJ1-2|TRBV11-2|TRBD1|13
TGTGCCAGCAGTCTCAGGGGGACCTATGGCTACACCTTC
CASSLRGTYGYTF
>-|TRBJ1-1|TRBV11-2|-|15
TGTGCCAGCAGCTACTGGTCGTCAATCAACACTGAAGCTTTCTTT
CASSYWSSINTEAFF
>few|TRBJ1-4|TRBV27|-|14
TGTGCCAGCGGTCACAGGACAACTAATGAAAAACTGTTTTTT
CASGHRTTNEKLFF
>-|TRBJ1-1|TRBV18|TRBD1|16
TGTGCCAGCTCCTCCCTTAACAGGGGCGTGAACACTGAAGCTTTCTTT
CASSSLNRGVNTEAFF
>-|TRBJ2-4|TRBV3-1/TRBV3-2|-|15
TGTGCCAGCAGCCCTACCCAGGATGGCAAAAACATTCAGTACTTC
CASSPTQDGKNIQYF
>few|TRBJ1-6|TRBV6-5|-|14
TGTGCCAGCACGAGAAGAACGGATAATTCACCCCTCCACTTT
CASTRRTDNSPLHF
>-|TRBJ2-1|TRBV19|-|15
TGTGCCAGTAGTATGCGCGGAGAGTCAGGGAATGAGCAGTTCTTC
CASSMRGESGNEQFF
>-|TRBJ1-1|TRBV7-9|-|12
TGTGCCAGCAGCCAAGGGGTGTCTGAAGCTTTCTTT
CASSQGVSEAFF
>-|TRBJ1-6|TRBV11-2|-|14
TGTGCCAGCAGCAGGGACTTATTAAATTCACCCCTCCACTTT
CASSRDLLNSPLHF
>-|TRBJ2-5|TRBV30|TRBD1|13
TGTGCCTGGGCAACAGGGGTTCAAGAGACCCAGTACTTC
CAWATGVQETQYF
>-|TRBJ1-1|TRBV3-1/TRBV3-2|-|14
TGTGCCAGCAGGAACAAGGGAGGGGTCTCGGTGGCTTTCTTT
CASRNKGGVSVAFF
>-|TRBJ2-1|TRBV7-3|TRBD1|15
TGTGCCAGCAGCTTGACAGGGGACTCCTACAATGAGCAGTTCTTC
CASSLTGDSYNEQFF
>-|TRBJ1-2|TRBV9|TRBD1|15
TGTGCCAGCAGCGGAAGGGACAGGGGGGCCTATGGCTACACCTTC
CASSGRDRGAYGYTF
>-|TRBJ1-3|TRBV5-4|-|15
TGTGCCAGCAGCCTAGCAGGGGCTCCTGGAAACACCATATATTTT
CASSLAGAPGNTIYF
>few|TRBJ2-1|TRBV7-2|-|15
TGTGCCAGCAGCTTACGGCTAGTGTCCTACAATGAGCAGTTCTTC
CASSLRLVSYNEQFF
>once|TRBJ2-5|TRBV11-3|TRBD1|13
TGTGCCAGCAGCTTAGAACAGGGGGAGACCCAGTACTTC
CASSLEQGETQYF
>-|TRBJ1-2|TRBV19|-|16
TGTGCCAGTAGTATGAGGCAGGGCTTGACGGGCTATGGCTACACCTTC
CASSMRQGLTGYGYTF
>-|TRBJ2-5|TRBV5-1|-|14
TGCGCCAGCAGCTCCAGACAGTACCAAGAGACCCAGTACTTC
CASSSRQYQETQYF
>-|TRBJ2-3|TRBV6-5|-|11
TGTGCCAGCAGTCCCCCGGGTACGCAGTATTTT
CASSPPGTQYF
>-|TRBJ1-3|TRBV6-5|-|14
TGTGCCAGCAGACCTATTGGGGGGGGAAACACCATATATTTT
CASRPIGGGNTIYF
>once|TRBJ1-2|TRBV20-1|-|11
TGCAGTGCCGACAGTAACTATGGCTACACCTTC
CSADSNYGYTF
>-|TRBJ2-4|TRBV5-6|TRBD1|16
TGTGCCAGCAGCCCGGGACAGCTCCTAGCCAAAAACATTCAGTACTTC
CASSPGQLLAKNIQYF
>-|TRBJ1-1|TRBV6-5|-|15
TGTGCCAGCACTGGACGCGGGGAAATGAACACTGAAGCTTTCTTT
CASTGRGEMNTEAFF
>once|TRBJ2-1|TRBV14|TRBD2|13
TGTGCCAGCAGGCTAGCGGGCTCGGGTGAGCAGTTCTTC
CASRLAGSGEQFF